This T cell receptor (beta chain) was found in a study of cytomegalovirus exposure and HLA in healthy donors. The length of the CDR3 is 16 residues. Trimming at V came to 1 base and at J to 2 bases, leaving 6 bases not matched to a gene. The germline gives CDR1 MGHRA, CDR2 YSYEKL. These donors were members of the 120-subject validation cohort, a group separate from the roughly 670-subject first cohort. TCRdb's table, derived via immunoSEQ multiplex PCR, lists solely in-frame clones and lacks some. The sample has 200,000 or so clones; over 65% are singletons. The V call is TRBV4-1, the J call TRBJ2-7, with 9 bases aligning to TRBD2. Sequencing was performed on PBMCs. The receptor's source is a woman under 30 in good health and CMV-seronegative. Written as DNA, the CDR3 is TGCGCCAGCAGCCAAGCCGTAGCGGGAGTAACCTACGAGCAGTACTTC. Translated: CASSQAVAGVTYEQYF.